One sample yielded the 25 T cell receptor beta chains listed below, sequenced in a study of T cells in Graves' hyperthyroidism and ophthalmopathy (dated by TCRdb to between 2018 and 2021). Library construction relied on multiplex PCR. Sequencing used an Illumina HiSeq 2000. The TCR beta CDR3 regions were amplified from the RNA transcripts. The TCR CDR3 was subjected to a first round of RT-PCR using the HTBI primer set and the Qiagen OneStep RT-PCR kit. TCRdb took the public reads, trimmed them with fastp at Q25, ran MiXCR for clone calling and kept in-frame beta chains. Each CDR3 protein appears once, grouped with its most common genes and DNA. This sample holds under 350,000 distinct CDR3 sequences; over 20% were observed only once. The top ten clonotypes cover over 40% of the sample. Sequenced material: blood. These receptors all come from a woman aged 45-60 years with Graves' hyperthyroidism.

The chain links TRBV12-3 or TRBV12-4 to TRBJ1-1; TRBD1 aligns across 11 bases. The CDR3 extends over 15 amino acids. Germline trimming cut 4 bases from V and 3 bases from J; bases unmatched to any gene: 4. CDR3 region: CASSYRTGGDTEAFF. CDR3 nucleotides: TGTGCCAGCAGTTACCGGACAGGGGGCGACACTGAAGCTTTCTTT.

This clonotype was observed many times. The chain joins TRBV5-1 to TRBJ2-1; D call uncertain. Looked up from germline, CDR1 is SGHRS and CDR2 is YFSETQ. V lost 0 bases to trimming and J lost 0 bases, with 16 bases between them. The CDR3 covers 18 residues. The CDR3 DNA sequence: TGCGCCAGCAGCTTGGGGCCCTCATGGCGGAGCTCCTACAATGAGCAGTTCTTC. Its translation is CASSLGPSWRSSYNEQFF.

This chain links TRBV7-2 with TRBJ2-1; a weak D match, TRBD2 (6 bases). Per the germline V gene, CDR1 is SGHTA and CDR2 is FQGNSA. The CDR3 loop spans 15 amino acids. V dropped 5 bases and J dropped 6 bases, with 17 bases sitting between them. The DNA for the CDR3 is TGTGCCAGCAGCCCGGGCCCGGGAGATGGCAATGAGCAGTTCTTC. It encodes CASSPGPGDGNEQFF.

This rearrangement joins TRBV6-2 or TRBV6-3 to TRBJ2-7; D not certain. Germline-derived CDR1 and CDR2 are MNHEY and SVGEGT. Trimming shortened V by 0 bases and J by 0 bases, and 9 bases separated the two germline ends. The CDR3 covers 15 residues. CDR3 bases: TGTGCCAGCAGTTACTCGGCGGTAAGCTCCTACGAGCAGTACTTC. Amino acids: CASSYSAVSSYEQYF.

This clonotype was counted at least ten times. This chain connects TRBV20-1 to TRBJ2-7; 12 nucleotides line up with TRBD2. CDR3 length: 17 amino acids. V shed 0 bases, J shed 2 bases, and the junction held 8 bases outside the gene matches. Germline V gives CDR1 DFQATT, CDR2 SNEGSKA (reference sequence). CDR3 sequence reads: CSARDTQLAGGPYEQYF. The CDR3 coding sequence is TGCAGTGCTAGAGATACTCAGCTAGCGGGAGGGCCCTACGAGCAGTACTTC.

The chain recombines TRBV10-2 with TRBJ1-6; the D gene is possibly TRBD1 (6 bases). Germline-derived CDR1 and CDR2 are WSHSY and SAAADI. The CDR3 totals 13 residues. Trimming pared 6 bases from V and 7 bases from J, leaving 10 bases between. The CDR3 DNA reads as TGCGCCAGCAGAGGACAGAGGAATTCACCCCTCCACTTT. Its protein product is CASRGQRNSPLHF.

The CDR3 nucleotides read TGTGCCAGCAGCGAACAGGGGGTAAATCAGCCCCAGCATTTT. Protein sequence: CASSEQGVNQPQHF. The V gene is TRBV9, the J gene TRBJ1-5; 8 bases map to TRBD1. CDR1 is SGDLS, CDR2 YYNGEE, per germline. The V gene end was trimmed by 3 bases and the J gene end by 4 bases; junction bases not matched to a gene: 3. The CDR3 loop spans 14 amino acids.

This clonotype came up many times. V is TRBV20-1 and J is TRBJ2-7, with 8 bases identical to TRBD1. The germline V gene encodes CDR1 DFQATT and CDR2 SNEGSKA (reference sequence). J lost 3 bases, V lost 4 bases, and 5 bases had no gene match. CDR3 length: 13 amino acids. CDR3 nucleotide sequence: TGCAGTGCTAAACAGGGGGTTGTCTACGAGCAGTACTTC. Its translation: CSAKQGVVYEQYF.

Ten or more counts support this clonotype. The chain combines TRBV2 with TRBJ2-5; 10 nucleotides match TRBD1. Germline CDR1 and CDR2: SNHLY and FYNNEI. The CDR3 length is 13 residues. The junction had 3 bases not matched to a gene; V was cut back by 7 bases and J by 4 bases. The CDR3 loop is CASNGDRGETQYF. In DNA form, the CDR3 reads TGTGCCAGCAACGGGGACAGGGGAGAGACCCAGTACTTC.

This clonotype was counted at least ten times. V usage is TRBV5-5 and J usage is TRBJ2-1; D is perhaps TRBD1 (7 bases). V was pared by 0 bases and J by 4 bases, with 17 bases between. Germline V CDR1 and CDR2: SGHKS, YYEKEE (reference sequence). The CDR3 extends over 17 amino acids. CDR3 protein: CASSLGGGPGGYNEQFF. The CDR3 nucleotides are TGTGCCAGCAGCTTGGGAGGGGGCCCCGGGGGATACAATGAGCAGTTCTTC.

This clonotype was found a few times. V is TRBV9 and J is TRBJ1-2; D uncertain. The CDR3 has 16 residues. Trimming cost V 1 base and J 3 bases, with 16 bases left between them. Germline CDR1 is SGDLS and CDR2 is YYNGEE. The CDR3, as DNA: TGTGCCAGCAGCGTATCCCTCTTTGGCGGAGACTATGGCTACACCTTC. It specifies CASSVSLFGGDYGYTF.

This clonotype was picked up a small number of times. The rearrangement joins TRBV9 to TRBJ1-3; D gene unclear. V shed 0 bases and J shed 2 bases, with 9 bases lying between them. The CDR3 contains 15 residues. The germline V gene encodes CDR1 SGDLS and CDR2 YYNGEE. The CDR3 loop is CASSVGEGTGNTIYF. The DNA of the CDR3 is TGTGCCAGCAGCGTAGGAGAAGGGACTGGAAACACCATATATTTT.

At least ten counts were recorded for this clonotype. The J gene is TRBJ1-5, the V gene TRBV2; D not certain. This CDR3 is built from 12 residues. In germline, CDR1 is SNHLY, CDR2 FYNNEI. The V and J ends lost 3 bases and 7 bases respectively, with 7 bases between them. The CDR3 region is CASSESVQPQHF. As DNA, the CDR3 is TGTGCCAGCAGTGAGTCTGTACAGCCCCAGCATTTT.

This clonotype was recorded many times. In DNA form, the CDR3 reads TGTGCCAGCAAGCCAGGGTCATACAATCAGCCCCAGCATTTT. Residues: CASKPGSYNQPQHF. The chain uses TRBV6-1 and TRBJ1-5, with D perhaps TRBD1 (5 bases). The length of the CDR3 is 14 residues. Between the trimmed V and J ends, which lost 7 bases and 3 bases, there was a span of 13 bases. Germline V CDR1 and CDR2: MNHNS, SASEGT.

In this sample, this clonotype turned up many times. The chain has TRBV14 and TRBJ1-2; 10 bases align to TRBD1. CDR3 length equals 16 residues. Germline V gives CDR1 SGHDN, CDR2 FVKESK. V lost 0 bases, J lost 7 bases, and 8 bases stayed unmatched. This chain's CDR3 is CASSQDLGQGTGGYTF. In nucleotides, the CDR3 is TGTGCCAGCAGCCAAGATCTGGGACAGGGGACGGGTGGCTACACCTTC.

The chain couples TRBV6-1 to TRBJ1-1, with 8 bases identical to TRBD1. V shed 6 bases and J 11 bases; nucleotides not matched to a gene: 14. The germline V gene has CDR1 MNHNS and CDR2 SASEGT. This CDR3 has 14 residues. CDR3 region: CASRPRTGNVGAFF. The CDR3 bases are TGTGCCAGCAGGCCGAGGACAGGGAATGTTGGGGCTTTCTTT.

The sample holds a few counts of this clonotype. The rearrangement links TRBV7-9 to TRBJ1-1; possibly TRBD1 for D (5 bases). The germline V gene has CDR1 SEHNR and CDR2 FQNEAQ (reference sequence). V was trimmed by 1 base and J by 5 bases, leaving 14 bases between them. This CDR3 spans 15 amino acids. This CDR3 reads CASSLGLGLGTEAFF. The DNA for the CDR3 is TGTGCCAGCAGCTTAGGGCTGGGACTAGGGACTGAAGCTTTCTTT.

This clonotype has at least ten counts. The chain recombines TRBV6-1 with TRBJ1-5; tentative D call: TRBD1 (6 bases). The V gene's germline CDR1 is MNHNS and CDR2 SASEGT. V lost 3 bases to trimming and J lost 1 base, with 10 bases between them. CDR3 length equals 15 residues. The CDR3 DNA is TGTGCCAGCAGTGAGGGAGGGGGGAGCAATCAGCCCCAGCATTTT. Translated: CASSEGGGSNQPQHF.

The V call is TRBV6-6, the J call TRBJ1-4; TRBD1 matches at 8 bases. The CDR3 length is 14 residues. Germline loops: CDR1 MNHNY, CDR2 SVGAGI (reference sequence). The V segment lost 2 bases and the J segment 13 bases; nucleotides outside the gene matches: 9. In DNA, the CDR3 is TGTGCCAGCAGTTACGGGCAGGGGGCATCAGGACTGTTTTTT. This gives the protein CASSYGQGASGLFF.

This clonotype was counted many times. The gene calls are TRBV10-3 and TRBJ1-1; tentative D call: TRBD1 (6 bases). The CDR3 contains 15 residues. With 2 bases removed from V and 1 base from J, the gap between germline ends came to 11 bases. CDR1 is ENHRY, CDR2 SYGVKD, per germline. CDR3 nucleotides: TGTGCCATCAGTGAGGGGACACACACGAACACTGAAGCTTTCTTT. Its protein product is CAISEGTHTNTEAFF.

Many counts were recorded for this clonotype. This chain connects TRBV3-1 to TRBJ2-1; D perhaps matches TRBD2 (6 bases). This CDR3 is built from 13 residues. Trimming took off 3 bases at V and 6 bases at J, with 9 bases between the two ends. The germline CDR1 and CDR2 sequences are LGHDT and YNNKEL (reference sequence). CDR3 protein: CASSQGGGNEQFF. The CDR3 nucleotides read TGTGCCAGCAGCCAGGGGGGAGGCAATGAGCAGTTCTTC.

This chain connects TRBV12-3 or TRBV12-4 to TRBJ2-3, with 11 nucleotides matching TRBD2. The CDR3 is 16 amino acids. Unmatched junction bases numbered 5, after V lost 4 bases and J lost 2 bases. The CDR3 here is CASSSRLAGTTDTQYF. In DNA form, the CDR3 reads TGTGCCAGCAGTTCCCGACTAGCGGGGACCACAGATACGCAGTATTTT.

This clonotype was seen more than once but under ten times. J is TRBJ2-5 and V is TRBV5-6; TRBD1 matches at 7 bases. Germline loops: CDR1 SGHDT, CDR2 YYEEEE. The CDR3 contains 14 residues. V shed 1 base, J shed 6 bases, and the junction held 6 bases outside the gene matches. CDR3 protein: CASSLLAGGKTQYF. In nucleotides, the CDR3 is TGTGCCAGCAGCTTGTTGGCAGGGGGAAAGACCCAGTACTTC.

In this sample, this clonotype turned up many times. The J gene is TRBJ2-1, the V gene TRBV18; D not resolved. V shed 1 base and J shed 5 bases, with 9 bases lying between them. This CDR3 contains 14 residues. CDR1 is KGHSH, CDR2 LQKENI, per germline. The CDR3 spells CASSPQHRDNEQFF. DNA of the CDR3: TGTGCCAGCTCACCACAACATAGAGACAATGAGCAGTTCTTC.

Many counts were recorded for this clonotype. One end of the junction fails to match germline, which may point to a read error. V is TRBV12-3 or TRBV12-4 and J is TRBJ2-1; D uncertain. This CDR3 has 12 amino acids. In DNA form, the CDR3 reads TGTGCCAACAGTCGTGGGATTGTTGAGCAGTTCTTC. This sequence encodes CANSRGIVEQFF.